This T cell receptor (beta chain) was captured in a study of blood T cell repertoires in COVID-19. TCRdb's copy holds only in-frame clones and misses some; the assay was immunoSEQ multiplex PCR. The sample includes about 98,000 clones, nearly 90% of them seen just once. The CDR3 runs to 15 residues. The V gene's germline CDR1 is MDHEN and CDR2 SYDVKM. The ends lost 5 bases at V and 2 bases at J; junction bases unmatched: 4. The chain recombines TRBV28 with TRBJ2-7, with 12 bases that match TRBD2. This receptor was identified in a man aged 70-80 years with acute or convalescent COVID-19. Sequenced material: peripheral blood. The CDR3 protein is CASSPSGGATYEQYV. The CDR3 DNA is TGTGCCAGCAGTCCTAGCGGGGGGGCCACCTACGAGCAGTACGTC.